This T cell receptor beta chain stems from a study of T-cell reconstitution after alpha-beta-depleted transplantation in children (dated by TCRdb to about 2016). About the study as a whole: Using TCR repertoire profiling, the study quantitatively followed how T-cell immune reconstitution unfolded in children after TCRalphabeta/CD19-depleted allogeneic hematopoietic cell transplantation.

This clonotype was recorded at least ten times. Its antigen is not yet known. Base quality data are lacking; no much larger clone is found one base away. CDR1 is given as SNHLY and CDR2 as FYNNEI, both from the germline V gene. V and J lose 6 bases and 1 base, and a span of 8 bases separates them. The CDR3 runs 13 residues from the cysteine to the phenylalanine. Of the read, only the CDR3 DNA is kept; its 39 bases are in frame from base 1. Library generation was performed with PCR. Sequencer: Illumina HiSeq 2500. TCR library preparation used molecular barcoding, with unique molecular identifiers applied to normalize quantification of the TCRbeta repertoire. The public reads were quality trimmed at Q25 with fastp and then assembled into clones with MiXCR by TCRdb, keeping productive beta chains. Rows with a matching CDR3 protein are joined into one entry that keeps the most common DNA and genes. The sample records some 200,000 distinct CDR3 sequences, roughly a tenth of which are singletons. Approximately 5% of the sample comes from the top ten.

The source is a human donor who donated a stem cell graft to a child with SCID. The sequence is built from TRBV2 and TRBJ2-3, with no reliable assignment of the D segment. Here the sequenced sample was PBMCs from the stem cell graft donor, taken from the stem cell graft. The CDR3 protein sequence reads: CASSPDRTDTQYF. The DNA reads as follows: TGTGCCAGCAGCCCGGACCGCACAGATACGCAGTATTTT.